Below are 9 T cell receptor beta chains sequenced from a single sample in a study of OX40 agonist ivuxolimab in advanced cancers. TCRdb's table, derived via immunoSEQ multiplex PCR, lists solely in-frame clones and lacks some. The top ten hold about 20% of the sample, which has tens of thousands of clones, over 80% seen once. The sequencing here drew on CD4+ or CD8+ T cells sorted from blood, taken in a trial of the OX40 agonist ivuxolimab. These receptors came from an adult with an advanced solid tumor such as melanoma, head and neck, liver or kidney cancer.

V usage is TRBV6-1 and J usage is TRBJ2-7; 7 nucleotides align to TRBD1. The CDR3 has 17 amino acids. The V gene end was trimmed by 4 bases and the J gene end by 0 bases; junction bases not matched to a gene: 12. Germline CDR1 and CDR2: MNHNS and SASEGT. The DNA of the CDR3 is TGTGCCAGCAGTGGTCGAGGGGGCGAGGTTTTCTCCTACGAGCAGTACTTC. Protein product: CASSGRGGEVFSYEQYF.

The chain's CDR3 is CASSPGTEGNTIYF. Here the CDR3 DNA reads TGTGCCAGCAGCCCCGGGACGGAAGGAAACACCATATATTTT. The rearrangement links TRBV7-3 to TRBJ1-3; the D gene is possibly TRBD1 (5 bases). CDR1 and CDR2 from the germline V gene are SGHTA and FQGTGA. The length of the CDR3 is 14 residues. Between the trimmed V and J ends, which lost 5 bases and 4 bases, there was a span of 12 bases.

The rearrangement uses TRBV11-2 and TRBJ2-3; possibly TRBD2 for D (5 bases). The CDR3 covers 17 residues. Trimming cost V 1 base and J 6 bases, with 20 bases left between them. CDR1 and CDR2 (germline): SGHAT, FQNNGV. CDR3 residues: CASSLGARGSWSDTQYF. The CDR3 region has the DNA TGTGCCAGCAGCTTAGGGGCCCGGGGTAGCTGGTCGGATACGCAGTATTTT.

The V and J genes are TRBV19 and TRBJ2-1; D gene unclear. Germline values: CDR1 LNHDA, CDR2 SQIVND (reference sequence). Trimming left V 3 bases short and J 1 base short, with 10 bases between. This CDR3 has 15 amino acids. The CDR3 region is CASSISGWSYNEQFF. Written as DNA, the CDR3 is TGTGCCAGTAGTATCAGTGGATGGTCCTACAATGAGCAGTTCTTC.

The CDR3 is CAISAQGGSANEQYF. The CDR3, as DNA: TGTGCCATCAGTGCCCAGGGAGGTAGTGCCAACGAGCAGTACTTC. The chain is built from TRBV10-3 and TRBJ2-7, with D possibly TRBD2 on 6 matching bases. CDR1 and CDR2 from the germline V gene are ENHRY and SYGVKD. The V gene lost 4 bases and the J gene lost 5 bases, with 18 bases spanning the gap. CDR3 length equals 15 residues.

This rearrangement joins TRBV6-6 to TRBJ1-2; tentative D call: TRBD1 (5 bases). In germline, CDR1 is MNHNY, CDR2 SVGAGI (reference sequence). The CDR3 sequence is 12 residues long. The germline V and J ends were trimmed by 5 bases and 6 bases, with 10 bases remaining between them. The CDR3 sequence: CASSAGFNGYTF. Here the CDR3 DNA reads TGTGCCAGCAGTGCAGGGTTTAATGGCTACACCTTC.

This clone was detected a few times. The chain joins TRBV27 to TRBJ2-7; no firm D call. Germline V lookup: CDR1 MNHEY, CDR2 SMNVEV (reference sequence). The CDR3 loop spans 13 amino acids. Trimming removed 2 bases from V and 7 bases from J, with 12 bases in between. The CDR3 sequence is CASSLRTKGEQYF. CDR3 coding DNA: TGTGCCAGCAGTTTACGCACCAAAGGTGAGCAGTACTTC.

The J gene is TRBJ2-6, the V gene TRBV11-2, with TRBD1 matching over 7 bases. Germline-derived CDR1 and CDR2 are SGHAT and FQNNGV. V dropped 4 bases and J dropped 2; count of bases not matched to a gene: 5. The CDR3 covers 16 residues. The CDR3 DNA reads as TGTGCCAGCAGCTACCGGGACAGACCTGGGGCCAACGTCCTGACTTTC. It codes for CASSYRDRPGANVLTF.

This clone was found once. V usage is TRBV6-1 and J usage is TRBJ1-1; D is unresolved. V lost 2 bases and J lost 6, with 10 bases in between. This CDR3 spans 13 amino acids. The germline V gene encodes CDR1 MNHNS and CDR2 SASEGT. The CDR3 protein is CASSEFLKAEAFF. DNA of the CDR3: TGTGCCAGCAGTGAATTTCTGAAAGCTGAAGCTTTCTTT.